Sequencing of this T cell receptor beta chain was carried out in a study of blood T cell repertoires in COVID-19. Clones were read by immunoSEQ multiplex PCR, and TCRdb kept only the in-frame ones, dropping some. In the table there are hundreds of thousands of clones, around 92% of which are singletons. V was clipped by 3 bases and J by 4 bases; unmatched bases: 3. CDR3 length equals 14 residues. CDR1 MDHEN and CDR2 SYDVKM come from the germline V gene. The source of this sequence is a woman aged 45 to 65 who had been exposed to COVID-19. The sample consisted of PBMCs or T cells enriched from blood (not recorded which). The rearrangement uses TRBV28 and TRBJ2-7; 10 bases line up with TRBD1. The CDR3 loop reads CASSFGQGVYEQYF. The CDR3, as DNA: TGTGCCAGCAGTTTTGGACAGGGGGTATACGAGCAGTACTTC.